The rows below give T cell receptor beta chains drawn from one sample of a study of shared clonotypes between healthy human individuals. Some clones are missing from TCRdb's copy, which holds only in-frame ones; the method was immunoSEQ multiplex PCR. The data contain under 1 million clones, 80% to 95% of them singletons. Sequenced sample: naive CD8+ T cells sorted from blood. The origin of the receptors is a man aged 25-45 years in good health. The CDR3 runs from the conserved cysteine through the conserved F or W. The D gene is left open where the match is weak. Size tells how often a clone was seen (once, few, many) or the class of an expanded clone, and some rows leave it out.

v_call	clone_size	j_call	d_call	cdr3_aa	cdr3_nt
TRBV27	.	TRBJ1-5	.	CASSFTPTQPQHF	TGTGCCAGCAGTTTCACCCCCACTCAGCCCCAGCATTTT
TRBV10-3	.	TRBJ2-7	.	CAIRAAGVGEVYEQYF	TGTGCCATCAGAGCCGCAGGGGTTGGGGAGGTCTACGAGCAGTACTTC
TRBV19	.	TRBJ2-7	.	CASSIEASYEQYF	TGTGCCAGTAGTATCGAGGCTTCCTACGAGCAGTACTTC
TRBV10-3	.	TRBJ2-7	.	CAISEYTSLGGYEQYF	TGTGCCATCAGTGAGTACACTAGCTTAGGGGGCTACGAGCAGTACTTC
TRBV7-9	.	TRBJ1-1	.	CASEDTEAFF	TGTGCCAGTGAGGACACTGAAGCTTTCTTT
TRBV28	.	TRBJ1-5	TRBD1	CASSPGQSNQPQHF	TGTGCCAGCAGCCCGGGACAGAGCAATCAGCCCCAGCATTTT
TRBV7-2	.	TRBJ1-1	TRBD1	CASRGANKGAAETEAFF	TGTGCCAGCAGAGGCGCGAATAAGGGGGCGGCAGAGACTGAAGCTTTCTTT
TRBV10-1	.	TRBJ1-5	TRBD1	CASYLSNRGREPQHF	TGCGCCAGCTACCTAAGTAACAGGGGAAGGGAGCCCCAGCATTTT
TRBV27	.	TRBJ2-7	TRBD1	CASSLSGQGLNEQYF	TGTGCCAGCAGTTTATCTGGACAGGGGTTGAACGAGCAGTACTTC
TRBV5-6	.	TRBJ2-5	.	CASSRPGTEETQYF	TGTGCCAGCAGTCGGCCGGGGACTGAAGAGACCCAGTACTTC
TRBV10-3	.	TRBJ2-3	.	CAISELGEDTQYF	TGTGCCATCAGTGAGTTAGGGGAGGATACGCAGTATTTT
TRBV5-8	once	TRBJ1-1	.	CASSLREVLNTEAFF	TGTGCCAGCAGTTTGAGGGAAGTTTTGAACACTGAAGCTTTCTTT
TRBV19	many	TRBJ2-7	.	CASSIKSDREQYF	TGTGCCAGTAGTATCAAGTCGGATCGCGAGCAGTACTTC
TRBV5-1	.	TRBJ2-7	TRBD1	CASRRGTGSYEQYF	TGCGCCAGCAGACGCGGGACAGGCTCCTACGAGCAGTACTTC
TRBV28	.	TRBJ2-2	.	CASSPPGLTGELFF	TGTGCCAGCAGCCCTCCGGGGCTTACCGGGGAGCTGTTTTTT
TRBV2	.	TRBJ2-7	TRBD1	CASSEDRGRREQYF	TGTGCCAGCAGTGAGGACAGGGGGCGTAGAGAGCAGTACTTC
TRBV15	.	TRBJ2-1	TRBD2	CATSRDPREVSYNEQFF	TGTGCCACCAGCAGAGATCCGCGGGAGGTCTCCTACAATGAGCAGTTCTTC
TRBV28	.	TRBJ2-5	.	CASIGPVRGTQYF	TGTGCCAGCATAGGCCCCGTCCGGGGTACCCAGTACTTC
TRBV7-8	.	TRBJ1-5	.	CASSLGVVGSDQPQHF	TGTGCCAGCAGCTTAGGGGTGGTAGGGTCGGATCAGCCCCAGCATTTT
TRBV29-1	.	TRBJ2-7	TRBD1	CSVLSGGGYEQYF	TGCAGCGTTCTTTCAGGGGGCGGGTACGAGCAGTACTTC
TRBV15	.	TRBJ1-4	.	CATSRDLGHTNEKLFF	TGTGCCACCAGCAGAGATTTGGGACATACTAATGAAAAACTGTTTTTT
TRBV9	.	TRBJ2-7	.	CASSVDSSYEQYF	TGTGCCAGCAGCGTTGACAGTTCCTACGAGCAGTACTTC
TRBV4-1	.	TRBJ2-3	.	CASSQALSTDTQYF	TGCGCCAGCAGCCAAGCTCTTAGCACAGATACGCAGTATTTT
TRBV13	.	TRBJ2-7	TRBD1	CASSLIPGQGFNEQYF	TGTGCCAGCAGCTTAATCCCGGGACAGGGGTTCAACGAGCAGTACTTC
TRBV5-5	.	TRBJ2-7	.	CASSPEASYEQYF	TGTGCCAGCAGCCCGGAGGCGAGCTACGAGCAGTACTTC
TRBV14	.	TRBJ2-1	TRBD2	CASSHPSPSGRLNEQFF	TGTGCCAGCAGCCACCCCAGCCCTAGCGGGAGGTTAAATGAGCAGTTCTTC
TRBV14	.	TRBJ1-4	.	CASSHWTEEKLFF	TGTGCCAGCAGCCATTGGACAGAAGAAAAACTGTTTTTT
TRBV7-9	.	TRBJ1-3	TRBD1	CASSSEDRQGKRNTIYF	TGTGCCAGCAGCTCCGAAGACCGACAGGGTAAAAGAAACACCATATATTTT
TRBV6-5	.	TRBJ1-5	.	CASSSGPNQPQHF	TGTGCCAGCAGTTCCGGACCCAATCAGCCCCAGCATTTT
TRBV25-1	.	TRBJ2-5	TRBD2	CASSDPRDYEETQYF	TGTGCCAGCAGTGATCCCCGGGACTACGAAGAGACCCAGTACTTC
TRBV9	.	TRBJ2-1	TRBD2	CASGVAGRPSNEQFF	TGTGCCAGCGGTGTTGCCGGGAGGCCCTCCAATGAGCAGTTCTTC